This T cell receptor (beta chain) is drawn from a study of blood T cell repertoires in COVID-19. About the research overall: T cells, B-cell-depleted T cells, or PBMCs provided the cDNA or gDNA that served as material.

Per the original data handling: Quantification of nucleated cells was approximated via reference gene primer amplification. Repertoires were generated with immunoSEQ multiplex PCR, while TCRdb's copy carries only in-frame clones and drops some. V, J and clone size were drawn from that table, and D and trimming were deduced from the DNA. Of 190,000 or so clones listed, approximately 90% were seen once; the top ten hold under 13%. Participants spanned ages 18 to 89 years and resided in about two dozen US areas. Clinical history reported by participants formed the basis on which cohorts were assigned. The source material was PBMCs or T cells enriched from blood (not recorded which). The receptor was derived from a young man with acute COVID-19.

CDR3 in amino acids: CASSPLGGRPSYEQYF. The CDR3 bases are TGTGCCAGCAGCCCTTTAGGAGGGAGACCCTCCTACGAGCAGTACTTC. The J gene is TRBJ2-7, the V gene TRBV7-2, with a possible D match to TRBD2 (6 bases). The CDR3 is 16 residues long. Germline V gene lookup returns CDR1 SGHTA and CDR2 FQGNSA. Trimming cost V 5 bases and J 0 bases, with 17 bases left between them.